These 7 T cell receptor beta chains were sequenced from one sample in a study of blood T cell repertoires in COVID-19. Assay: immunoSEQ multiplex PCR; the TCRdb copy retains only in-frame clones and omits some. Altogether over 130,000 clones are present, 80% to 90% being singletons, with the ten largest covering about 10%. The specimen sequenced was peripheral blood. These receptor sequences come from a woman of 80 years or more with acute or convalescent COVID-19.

The CDR3 coding sequence is TGCGCCAGCTCAACTACTAGCGGGGGAGAGACCCAGTACTTC. Protein sequence: CASSTTSGGETQYF. This chain uses TRBV5-1 with TRBJ2-5; 11 bases match TRBD2. The CDR3 is made up of 14 amino acids. With V trimmed by 7 bases and J by 4 bases, 6 bases remained unmatched. Per the germline V gene, CDR1 is SGHRS and CDR2 is YFSETQ.

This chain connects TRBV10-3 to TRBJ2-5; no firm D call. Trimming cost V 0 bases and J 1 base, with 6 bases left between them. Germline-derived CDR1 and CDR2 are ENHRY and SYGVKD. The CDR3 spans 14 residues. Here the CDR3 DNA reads TGTGCCATCAGTGAGTCCGGCGGCCAAGAGACCCAGTACTTC. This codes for CAISESGGQETQYF.

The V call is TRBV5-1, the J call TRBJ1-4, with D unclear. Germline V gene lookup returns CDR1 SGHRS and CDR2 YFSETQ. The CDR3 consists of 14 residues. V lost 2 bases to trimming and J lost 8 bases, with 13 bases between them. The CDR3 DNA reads TGCGCCAGCAGCTTCTCCGGGGTTAGCGAAAAACTGTTTTTT. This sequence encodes CASSFSGVSEKLFF.

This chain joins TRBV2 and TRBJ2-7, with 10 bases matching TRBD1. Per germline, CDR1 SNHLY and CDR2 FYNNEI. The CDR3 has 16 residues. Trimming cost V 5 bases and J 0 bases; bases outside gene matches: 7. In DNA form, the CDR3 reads TGTGCCAGCAGTAGACAGGGGGCTACCCTCTCCTACGAGCAGTACTTC. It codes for CASSRQGATLSYEQYF. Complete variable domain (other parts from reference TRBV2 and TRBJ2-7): EPEVTQTPSHQVTQMGQEVILRCVPISNHLYFYWYRQILGQKVEFLVSFYNNEISEKSEIFDDQFSVERPDGSNFTLKIRSTKLEDSAMYFCASSRQGATLSYEQYFGPGTRLTVT.

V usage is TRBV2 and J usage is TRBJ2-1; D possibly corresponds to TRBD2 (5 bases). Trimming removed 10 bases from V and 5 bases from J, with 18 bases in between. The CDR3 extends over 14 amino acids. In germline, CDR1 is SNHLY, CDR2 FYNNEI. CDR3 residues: CATTRGNQDNEQFF. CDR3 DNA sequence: TGTGCCACCACTCGGGGTAACCAGGACAATGAGCAGTTCTTC.

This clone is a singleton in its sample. For the CDR3, the DNA is TGTGCCAGCAGTTTAAGGGGACAGGGGGCTGGGAATTCACCCCTCCACTTT. This gives the protein CASSLRGQGAGNSPLHF. The V call is TRBV27, the J call TRBJ1-6; the match to TRBD1 covers 12 bases. Germline CDR1 reads MNHEY; CDR2 reads SMNVEV (reference sequence). The CDR3 contains 17 residues. J gave up 7 bases and V 2 bases, and 6 bases lay outside the gene matches.

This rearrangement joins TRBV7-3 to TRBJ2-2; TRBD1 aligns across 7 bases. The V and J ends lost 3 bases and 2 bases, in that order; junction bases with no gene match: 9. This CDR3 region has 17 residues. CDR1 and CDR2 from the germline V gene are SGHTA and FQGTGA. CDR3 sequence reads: CASSFPLGGLNTGELFF. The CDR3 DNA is TGTGCCAGCAGCTTCCCGTTAGGGGGCCTAAACACCGGGGAGCTGTTTTTT.